The rows below give T cell receptor beta chains drawn from one sample of a study of blood T cell repertoires in COVID-19. TCRdb's copy holds only in-frame clones and misses some; the assay was immunoSEQ multiplex PCR. The data hold approximately 200,000 clones, with roughly 84% observed a single time. Input material: peripheral blood. The receptors here all came from a woman of 80 years or more with COVID-19, enrolled during active disease. The CDR3 runs from the conserved cysteine through the conserved F or W. Each record gives: D gene, clone size, J gene, V gene, CDR3 protein, CDR3 DNA. D genes are given only for firm matches. Not every row has a clone size; where given, it reads once, few, many or a size class.

NA NA TRBJ2-2 TRBV5-1 CASSSGPYNGELFF TGCGCCAGCAGCTCAGGTCCTTATAACGGGGAGCTGTTTTTT
TRBD1 NA TRBJ2-7 TRBV6-5 CASSYSTGYEQYF TGTGCCAGCAGTTACTCGACAGGGTACGAGCAGTACTTC
TRBD1 NA TRBJ1-2 TRBV7-2 CASSLVTGGNERGGYTF TGTGCCAGCAGCTTAGTAACAGGGGGCAATGAGCGGGGCGGCTACACCTTC
NA few TRBJ2-1 TRBV6-1 CASSEVERRYEQFF TGTGCCAGCAGTGAAGTCGAGCGTCGGTATGAGCAGTTCTTC
TRBD1 few TRBJ2-5 TRBV7-3 CASSTGQGARETQYF TGTGCCAGCAGCACCGGACAGGGGGCCCGGGAGACCCAGTACTTC
TRBD2 NA TRBJ2-7 TRBV6-1 CASSDDGGYYEQYF TGTGCCAGCAGTGACGACGGGGGGTACTACGAGCAGTACTTC
NA NA TRBJ1-5 TRBV18 CASSPLGGNSNQPQHF TGTGCCAGCTCACCCCTCGGGGGAAATAGCAATCAGCCCCAGCATTTT
NA NA TRBJ2-6 TRBV3-1/TRBV3-2 CASSQREGANVLTF TGTGCCAGCAGCCAACGGGAAGGGGCCAACGTCCTGACTTTC
NA NA TRBJ1-1 TRBV27 CASSLLGSTEAFF TGTGCCAGCAGTTTATTGGGCTCCACTGAAGCTTTCTTT
TRBD2 NA TRBJ2-3 TRBV2 CASTFTQLADSTDTQYF TGTGCCAGCACCTTCACCCAACTAGCGGATAGCACAGATACGCAGTATTTT
NA NA TRBJ2-2 TRBV29-1 CSVADRDNTGELFF TGCAGCGTTGCCGACAGAGATAACACCGGGGAGCTGTTTTTT
TRBD1 NA TRBJ1-2 TRBV20-1 CSASGGRGYTF TGCAGTGCTTCAGGGGGCCGGGGCTACACCTTC
NA NA TRBJ1-2 TRBV25-1 CASSGGVTTNYGYTF TGTGCCAGCAGCGGAGGGGTAACGACTAACTATGGCTACACCTTC
NA NA TRBJ1-5 TRBV5-5 CASSQWTDQPQHF TGTGCCAGCAGCCAGTGGACAGATCAGCCCCAGCATTTT
NA NA TRBJ1-5 TRBV6-6 CASSYSTDNQPQHF TGTGCCAGCAGTTACTCGACAGACAATCAGCCCCAGCATTTT
NA NA TRBJ2-7 TRBV2 CASRADRTAYEQYF TGTGCCAGCAGGGCGGACAGAACAGCCTACGAGCAGTACTTC
TRBD1 NA TRBJ1-6 TRBV5-1 CASSLTGGWRSPLHF TGCGCCAGCAGCTTAACAGGGGGATGGCGTTCACCCCTCCACTTT
NA NA TRBJ1-3 TRBV27 CASSGRWQGSLSGNTIYF TGTGCCAGCAGTGGAAGGTGGCAGGGATCCCTATCTGGAAACACCATATATTTT
TRBD1 NA TRBJ1-2 TRBV19 CASSGQGANYGYTF TGTGCCAGTAGTGGACAGGGGGCGAACTATGGCTACACCTTC
NA NA TRBJ2-3 TRBV18 CASREGASSDTQYF TGTGCCAGCCGAGAGGGCGCTTCGTCGGATACGCAGTATTTT
NA NA TRBJ2-3 TRBV28 CASRGSTDTQYF TGTGCCAGTCGGGGATCCACAGATACGCAGTATTTT
TRBD1 NA TRBJ1-4 TRBV3-1/TRBV3-2 CASTDRDSNEKLFF TGTGCCAGCACCGACCGGGACAGTAATGAAAAACTGTTTTTT
NA once TRBJ1-5 TRBV5-6 CASSLGTRVNQPQHF TGTGCCAGCAGCTTAGGGACAAGGGTCAATCAGCCCCAGCATTTT
TRBD1 NA TRBJ1-1 TRBV7-8 CASSLNGQGHTEAFF TGTGCCAGCAGCTTAAACGGACAGGGCCACACTGAAGCTTTCTTT
TRBD1 NA TRBJ1-1 TRBV10-3 CAISESFRSGGEAFF TGTGCCATCAGTGAGTCTTTCCGGTCAGGGGGGGAAGCTTTCTTT
NA NA TRBJ1-5 TRBV7-9 CASSRTVNQPQHF TGTGCCAGCAGCCGGACAGTGAATCAGCCCCAGCATTTT
NA NA TRBJ2-5 TRBV10-3 CAISRGSGTQYF TGTGCCATCAGCAGAGGTTCGGGGACCCAGTACTTC
NA NA TRBJ2-1 TRBV29-1 CSVQGSNEQFF TGCAGCGTTCAGGGGAGCAATGAGCAGTTCTTC
NA NA TRBJ2-3 TRBV5-8 CASSSDQGYTDTQYF TGTGCCAGCAGCTCTGATCAGGGGTACACAGATACGCAGTATTTT
TRBD1 NA TRBJ1-1 TRBV10-3 CAMVGQGNTEAFF TGTGCCATGGTGGGACAGGGAAACACTGAAGCTTTCTTT
NA NA TRBJ1-1 TRBV28 CASLAGLVRNTEAFF TGTGCCAGCCTAGCGGGGCTGGTTAGAAACACTGAAGCTTTCTTT
NA NA TRBJ1-1 TRBV14 CASSQDLAGLTEAFF TGTGCCAGCAGCCAAGATCTTGCAGGCCTCACTGAAGCTTTCTTT
NA few TRBJ1-1 TRBV11-2 CASSLGAGRGTEAFF TGTGCCAGCAGCTTAGGAGCGGGACGAGGGACTGAAGCTTTCTTT
TRBD1 NA TRBJ2-5 TRBV7-2 CASSWRGTGDGQETQYF TGTGCCAGCAGCTGGAGGGGGACAGGGGATGGCCAAGAGACCCAGTACTTC
TRBD1 NA TRBJ2-1 TRBV5-4 CATDKLGDRGYNEQFF TGTGCCACCGACAAATTGGGGGACAGGGGCTACAATGAGCAGTTCTTC
NA many TRBJ1-6 TRBV2 CASTWTVNSPLHF TGTGCCAGCACATGGACAGTTAATTCACCCCTCCACTTT
TRBD2 NA TRBJ2-1 TRBV19 CASSNQRGGRDGNLNEQFF TGTGCCAGTTCGAACCAGCGGGGGGGCCGGGACGGGAACCTCAATGAGCAGTTCTTC